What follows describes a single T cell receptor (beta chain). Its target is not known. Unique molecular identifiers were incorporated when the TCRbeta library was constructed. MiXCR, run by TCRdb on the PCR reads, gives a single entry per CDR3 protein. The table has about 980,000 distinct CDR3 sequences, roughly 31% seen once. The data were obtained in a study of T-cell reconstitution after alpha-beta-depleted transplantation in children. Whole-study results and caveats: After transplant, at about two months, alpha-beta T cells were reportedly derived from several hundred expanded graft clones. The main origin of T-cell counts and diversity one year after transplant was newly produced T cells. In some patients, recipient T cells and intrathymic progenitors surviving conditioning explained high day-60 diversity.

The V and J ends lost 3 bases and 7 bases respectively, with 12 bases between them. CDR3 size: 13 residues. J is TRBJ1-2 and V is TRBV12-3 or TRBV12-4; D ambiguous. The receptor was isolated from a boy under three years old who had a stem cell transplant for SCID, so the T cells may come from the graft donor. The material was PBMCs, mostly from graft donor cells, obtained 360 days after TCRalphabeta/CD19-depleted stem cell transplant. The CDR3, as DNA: TGTGCCAGCAGTTTGACCAGGATGGGTGGCTACACCTTC. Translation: CASSLTRMGGYTF.